The clone carrying this TCR beta chain was seen a handful of times. The sample comes from a study of memory CD4+ T cells and cytomegalovirus serostatus. Under the authors' procedure: Out-of-frame sequences were removed, leaving 2 million or so distinct TCRbeta sequences. Assay: immunoSEQ multiplex PCR; the TCRdb copy retains only in-frame clones and omits some. V and J calls and clone size come straight from that table; D and trimming were deduced from the DNA. The data hold some 57,000 clones, with approximately 80% observed a single time. From germline, CDR1 is SNHLY and CDR2 FYNNEI. CDR3 length: 13 amino acids. V was pared by 7 bases and J by 0 bases, with 4 bases between. The sort gate was single viable CD3+CD4+CD8-CD45RO+ cells for memory CD4+ T cells.

This clonotype was obtained from an adult in good health and CMV-seronegative. Sequenced input: memory CD4+ T cells from blood. The V gene is TRBV2, the J gene TRBJ1-6; D call uncertain. CDR3 DNA: TGTGCCAGCACCAGCTCCTATAATTCACCCCTCCACTTT. Encoded protein: CASTSSYNSPLHF.